This TCR beta chain was found in a study of T cells after yellow fever vaccination. Trimming pared 2 bases from V and 4 bases from J, leaving 8 bases between. The V gene's germline CDR1 is SGHTA and CDR2 FQGNSA. The CDR3 has 13 amino acids. This clonotype was observed at least ten times. The antigen is not known. MiXCR, run by TCRdb on the 5' RACE reads, gives a single entry per CDR3 protein. This table holds fewer than 500,000 distinct CDR3 sequences, approximately 19% found once. Whole-study results and caveats: Clones that expanded after primary vaccination mostly reappeared after the booster (roughly 97% CD4, 80% to 90% CD8). The secondary response was weaker but peaked faster, day 5 versus 15.

The gene calls are TRBV7-2 and TRBJ1-1; weak D call: TRBD1 (6 bases). The receptor was derived from a man younger than 35 who received the YFV17D yellow fever vaccine. Specimen: PBMCs, collected before the yellow fever booster vaccination. CDR3 in DNA: TGTGCCAGCAGCTTAAAGGGGGGCACTGAAGCTTTCTTT. It codes for CASSLKGGTEAFF.